This T cell receptor (beta chain) appears in the sequencing data of a study of T cell changes during pregnancy in multiple sclerosis. This clone was picked up a small number of times. Trimming cost V 2 bases and J 8 bases, with 14 bases left between them. Per germline, CDR1 SGDLS and CDR2 YYNGEE. The CDR3 is made up of 14 amino acids. The table came from immunoSEQ multiplex PCR; TCRdb's copy has only in-frame clones and leaves some out. The top ten clones hold 0.89% of a sample with 60,000 or so clones, 85% to 90% of them seen once. The V call is TRBV9, the J call TRBJ1-5; D perhaps matches TRBD1 (5 bases). The specimen was peripheral blood, collected in the first trimester of pregnancy. This TCR was sampled from a female donor in good health, enrolled as a control in a pregnancy study. Written as DNA, the CDR3 is TGTGCCAGCAGCGTCTCACCGGGGGTCGAGCCCCAGCATTTT. It yields the protein CASSVSPGVEPQHF.